This is a list of T cell receptor beta chains from one sample in a study of blood T cell repertoires in COVID-19. Some clones are missing from TCRdb's copy, which holds only in-frame ones; the method was immunoSEQ multiplex PCR. The sample lists about 51,000 clones; around 88% were seen once. Sequencing input: peripheral blood. Receptors originate from a man aged 55 to 69 with acute or convalescent COVID-19. The conserved cysteine and the conserved F or W are not part of the CDR3 here.

TRBV28	10	TRBJ1-2	ASSLRRGGYT
TRBV10-3	12	TRBJ2-7	AISGGEQGYEQY
TRBV6-6	14	TRBJ2-1	ASSYRAGNSYNEQF
TRBV10-3	11	TRBJ1-3	AIRDSSGNTIY
TRBV25-1	15	TRBJ2-2	ASSPIRQGRNTGELF
TRBV18	10	TRBJ1-1	ASSVGQGEAF
TRBV27	14	TRBJ1-1	ASSFWGDRLNTEAF
TRBV4-1	11	TRBJ2-5	ASSQDYRLPQY
TRBV6-6	14	TRBJ1-2	ASSRLRESDLYGYT
TRBV5-1	16	TRBJ2-3	ASRLEWGRLTSTDTQY
TRBV29-1	12	TRBJ1-1	SVRLLDRGDEAF
TRBV5-1	13	TRBJ2-3	ASSSRDRNTDTQY
TRBV10-1	12	TRBJ2-2	ASSSGEITGELF
TRBV3-1/TRBV3-2	13	TRBJ1-4	ASSQDARGETPMF
TRBV2	14	TRBJ2-3	ASSEAPPTNTDTQY
TRBV25-1	12	TRBJ1-2	ASSESGFNYGYT
TRBV4-2	13	TRBJ1-1	ASSQDQGVGSEAF
TRBV3-1/TRBV3-2	14	TRBJ1-6	ASSPRSQGYNSPLH
TRBV19	15	TRBJ2-7	ASSLDPRDRGLYEQY
TRBV29-1	13	TRBJ2-2	SVLTGSGNTGELF
TRBV5-1	14	TRBJ1-2	ASSFGLGQENYGYT
TRBV7-9	15	TRBJ2-5	ASSSTEGQGGWWTQY
TRBV10-3	13	TRBJ2-6	AISDKRSGANVLT
TRBV12-3/TRBV12-4	11	TRBJ2-1	ASANQGVAEQF